The clone carrying this T cell receptor beta chain was seen once. This entry belongs to a study of shared clonotypes between healthy human individuals. Study-level information: CD8 memory received one plate per donor, CD8 naive two, CD4 memory three and CD4 naive three.

The CDR3 is made up of 14 amino acids. V lost 2 bases and J lost 4; bases outside the gene matches: 4. CDR1 is MNHEY and CDR2 is SMNVEV in the germline V gene (reference sequence). Using immunoSEQ multiplex PCR, the repertoire was profiled, and TCRdb retains in-frame clones only, with some absent. This sample has more than 2 million clones, with about 94% found just once. The receptor comes from a young man in good health. The sequenced sample was naive CD4+ T cells sorted from blood. The sample's subset: CD45RA+ positively selected. The chain joins TRBV27 to TRBJ1-2, with 7 bases aligning to TRBD1. CDR3 loop: CASSLKGGSYGYTF. CDR3 coding DNA: TGTGCCAGCAGTTTAAAAGGGGGCAGCTATGGCTACACCTTC.